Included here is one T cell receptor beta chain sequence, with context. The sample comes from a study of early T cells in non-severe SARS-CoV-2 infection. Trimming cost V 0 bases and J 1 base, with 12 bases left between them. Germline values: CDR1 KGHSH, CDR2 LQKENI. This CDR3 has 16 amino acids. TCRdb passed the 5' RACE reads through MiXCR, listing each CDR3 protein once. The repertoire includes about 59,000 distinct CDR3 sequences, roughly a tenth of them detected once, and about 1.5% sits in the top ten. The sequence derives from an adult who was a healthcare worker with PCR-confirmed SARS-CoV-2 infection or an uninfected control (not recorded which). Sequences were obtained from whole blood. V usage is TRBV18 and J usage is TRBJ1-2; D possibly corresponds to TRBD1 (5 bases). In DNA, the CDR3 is TGTGCCAGCTCACCACCGGGGGAGGCGGTTAACTATGGCTACACCTTC. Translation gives CASSPPGEAVNYGYTF. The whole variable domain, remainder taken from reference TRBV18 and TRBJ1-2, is NAGVMQNPRHLVRRRGQEARLRCSPMKGHSHVYWYRQLPEEGLKFMVYLQKENIIDESGMPKERFSAEFPKEGPSILRIQQVVRGDSAAYFCASSPPGEAVNYGYTFGSGTRLTVV.